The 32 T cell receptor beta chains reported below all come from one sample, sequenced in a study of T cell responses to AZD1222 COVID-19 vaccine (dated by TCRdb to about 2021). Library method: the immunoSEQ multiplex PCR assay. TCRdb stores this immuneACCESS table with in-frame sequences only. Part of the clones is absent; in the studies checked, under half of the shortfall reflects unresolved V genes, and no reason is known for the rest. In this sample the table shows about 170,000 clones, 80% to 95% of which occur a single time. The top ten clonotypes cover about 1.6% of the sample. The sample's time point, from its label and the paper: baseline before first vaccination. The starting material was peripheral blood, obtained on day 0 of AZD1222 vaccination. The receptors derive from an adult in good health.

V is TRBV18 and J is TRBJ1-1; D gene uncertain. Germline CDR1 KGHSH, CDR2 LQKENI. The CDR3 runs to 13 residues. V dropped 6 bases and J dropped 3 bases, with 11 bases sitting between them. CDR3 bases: TGTGCCAGCTCGGGGAGGGATGACACTGAAGCTTTCTTT. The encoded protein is CASSGRDDTEAFF.

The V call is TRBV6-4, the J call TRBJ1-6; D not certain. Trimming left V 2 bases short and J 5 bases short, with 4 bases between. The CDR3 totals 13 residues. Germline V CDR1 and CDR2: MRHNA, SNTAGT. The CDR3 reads CASSDRDNSPLHF. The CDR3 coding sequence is TGTGCCAGCAGTGACAGGGATAATTCACCCCTCCACTTT.

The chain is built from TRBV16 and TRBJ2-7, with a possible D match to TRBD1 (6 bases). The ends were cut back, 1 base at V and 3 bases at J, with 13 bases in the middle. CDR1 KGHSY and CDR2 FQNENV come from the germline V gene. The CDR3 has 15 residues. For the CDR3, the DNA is TGTGCCAGCAGCCAATTCGGGACATTGGGCTACGAGCAGTACTTC. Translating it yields CASSQFGTLGYEQYF. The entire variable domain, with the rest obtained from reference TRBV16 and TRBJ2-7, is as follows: GEEVAQTPKHLVRGEGQKAKLYCAPIKGHSYVFWYQQVLKNEFKFLISFQNENVFDETGMPKERFSAKCLPNSPCSLEIQATKLEDSAVYFCASSQFGTLGYEQYFGPGTRLTVT.

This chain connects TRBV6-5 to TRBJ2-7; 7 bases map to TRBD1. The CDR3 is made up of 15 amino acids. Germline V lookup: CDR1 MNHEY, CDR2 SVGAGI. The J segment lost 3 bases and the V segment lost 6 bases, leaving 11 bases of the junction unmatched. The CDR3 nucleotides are TGTGCCAGCAGGCACAGGGGAAGTGGGGACTACGAGCAGTACTTC. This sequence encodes CASRHRGSGDYEQYF.

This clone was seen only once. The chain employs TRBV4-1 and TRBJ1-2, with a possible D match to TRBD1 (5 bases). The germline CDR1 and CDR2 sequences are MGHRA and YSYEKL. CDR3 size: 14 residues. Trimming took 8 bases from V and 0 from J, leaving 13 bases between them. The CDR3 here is CASRGRASNYGYTF. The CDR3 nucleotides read TGCGCCAGCCGTGGCAGGGCTTCTAACTATGGCTACACCTTC.

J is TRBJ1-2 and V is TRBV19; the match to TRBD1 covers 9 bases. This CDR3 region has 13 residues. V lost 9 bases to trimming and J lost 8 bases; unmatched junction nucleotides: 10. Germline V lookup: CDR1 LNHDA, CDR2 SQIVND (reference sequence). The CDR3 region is CASHRQGVLGYTF. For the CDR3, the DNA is TGTGCCAGCCACCGACAGGGGGTCCTCGGCTACACCTTC. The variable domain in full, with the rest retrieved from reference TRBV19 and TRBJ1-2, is DGGITQSPKYLFRKEGQNVTLSCEQNLNHDAMYWYRQDPGQGLRLIYYSQIVNDFQKGDIAEGYSVSREKKESFPLTVTSAQKNPTAFYLCASHRQGVLGYTFGSGTRLTVV.

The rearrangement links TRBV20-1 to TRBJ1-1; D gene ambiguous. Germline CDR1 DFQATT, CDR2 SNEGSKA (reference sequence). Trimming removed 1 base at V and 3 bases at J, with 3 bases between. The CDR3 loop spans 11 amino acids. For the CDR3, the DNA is TGCAGTGCTAGAGGGGACACTGAAGCTTTCTTT. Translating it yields CSARGDTEAFF.

This CDR3 is CASSLGQINTEAFF. The CDR3 DNA reads as TGCGCCAGCAGCTTGGGACAGATAAACACTGAAGCTTTCTTT. This chain uses TRBV5-1 with TRBJ1-1, with D perhaps matching TRBD1 (5 bases). The CDR3 loop spans 14 amino acids. Germline V gene data show CDR1 as SGHRS and CDR2 as YFSETQ. V was clipped by 0 bases and J by 2 bases, with 8 bases between them.

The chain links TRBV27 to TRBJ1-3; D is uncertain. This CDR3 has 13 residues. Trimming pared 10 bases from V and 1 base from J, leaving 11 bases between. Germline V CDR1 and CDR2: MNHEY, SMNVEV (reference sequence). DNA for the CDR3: TGTGCCACCAGAGGTGTTTCTGGAAACACCATATATTTT. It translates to CATRGVSGNTIYF.

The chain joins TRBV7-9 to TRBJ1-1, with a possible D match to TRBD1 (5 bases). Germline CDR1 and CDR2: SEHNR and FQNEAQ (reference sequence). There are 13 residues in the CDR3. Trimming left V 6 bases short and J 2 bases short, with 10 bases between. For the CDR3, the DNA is TGTGCCAGCAGTCGTCAGGGAAACACTGAAGCTTTCTTT. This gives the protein CASSRQGNTEAFF.

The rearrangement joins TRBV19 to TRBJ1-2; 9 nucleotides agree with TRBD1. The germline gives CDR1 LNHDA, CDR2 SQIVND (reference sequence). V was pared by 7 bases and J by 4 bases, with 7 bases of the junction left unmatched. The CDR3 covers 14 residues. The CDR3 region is CASTVQGAVYGYTF. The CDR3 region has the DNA TGTGCCAGTACCGTACAGGGGGCTGTCTATGGCTACACCTTC.

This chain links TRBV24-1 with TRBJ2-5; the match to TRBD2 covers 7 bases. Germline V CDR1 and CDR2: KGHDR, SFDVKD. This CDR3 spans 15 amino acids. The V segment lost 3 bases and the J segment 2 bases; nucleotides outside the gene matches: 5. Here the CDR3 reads CATSDTGGSQETQYF. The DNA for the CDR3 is TGTGCCACCAGTGATACCGGGGGGAGTCAAGAGACCCAGTACTTC.

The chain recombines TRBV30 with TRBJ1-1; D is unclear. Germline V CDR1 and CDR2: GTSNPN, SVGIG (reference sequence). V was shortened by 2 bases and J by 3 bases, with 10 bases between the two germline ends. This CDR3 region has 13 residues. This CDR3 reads CAWSLNSYTEAFF. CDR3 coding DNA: TGTGCCTGGAGTTTAAACTCTTACACTGAAGCTTTCTTT.

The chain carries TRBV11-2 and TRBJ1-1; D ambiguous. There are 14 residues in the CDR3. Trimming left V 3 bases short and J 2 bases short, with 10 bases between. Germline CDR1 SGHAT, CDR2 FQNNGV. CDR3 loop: CASSLISFNTEAFF. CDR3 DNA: TGTGCCAGCAGCTTGATTTCCTTTAACACTGAAGCTTTCTTT.

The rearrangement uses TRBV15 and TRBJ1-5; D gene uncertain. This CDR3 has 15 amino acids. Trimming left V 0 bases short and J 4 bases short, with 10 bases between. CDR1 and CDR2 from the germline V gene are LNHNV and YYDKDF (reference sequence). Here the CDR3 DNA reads TGTGCCACCAGCAGAGATCGGATGGGGAATCAGCCCCAGCATTTT. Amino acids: CATSRDRMGNQPQHF.

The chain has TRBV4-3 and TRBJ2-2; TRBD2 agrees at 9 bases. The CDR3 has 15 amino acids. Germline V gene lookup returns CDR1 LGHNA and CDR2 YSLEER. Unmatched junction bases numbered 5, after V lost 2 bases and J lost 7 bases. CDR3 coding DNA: TGCGCCAGCAGCCAAAAGACTAGCGGAGGCGGGGAGCTGTTTTTT. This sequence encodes CASSQKTSGGGELFF.

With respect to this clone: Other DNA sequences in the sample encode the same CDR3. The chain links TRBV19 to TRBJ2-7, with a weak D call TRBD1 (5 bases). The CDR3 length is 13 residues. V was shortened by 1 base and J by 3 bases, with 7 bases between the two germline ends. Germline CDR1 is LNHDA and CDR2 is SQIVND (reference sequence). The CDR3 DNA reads TGTGCCAGTAGTATAGGTGACAGCTACGAGCAGTACTTC. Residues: CASSIGDSYEQYF.

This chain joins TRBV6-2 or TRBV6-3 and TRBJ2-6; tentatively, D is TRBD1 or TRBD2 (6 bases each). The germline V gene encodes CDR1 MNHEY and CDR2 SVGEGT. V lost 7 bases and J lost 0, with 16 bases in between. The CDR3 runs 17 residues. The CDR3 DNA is TGTGCCAGCAACCCGAGGGGGGTCCACTCTGGGGCCAACGTCCTGACTTTC. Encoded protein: CASNPRGVHSGANVLTF.

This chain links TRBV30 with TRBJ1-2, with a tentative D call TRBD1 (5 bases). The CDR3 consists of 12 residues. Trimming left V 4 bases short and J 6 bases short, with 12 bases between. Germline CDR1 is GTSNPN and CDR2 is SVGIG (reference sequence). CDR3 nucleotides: TGTGCCTGGATCCGATCAGGGAATGGCTACACCTTC. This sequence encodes CAWIRSGNGYTF. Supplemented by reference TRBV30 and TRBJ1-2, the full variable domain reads SQTIHQWPATLVQPVGSPLSLECTVEGTSNPNLYWYRQAAGRGLQLLFYSVGIGQISSEVPQNLSASRPQDRQFILSSKKLLLSDSGFYLCAWIRSGNGYTFGSGTRLTVV.

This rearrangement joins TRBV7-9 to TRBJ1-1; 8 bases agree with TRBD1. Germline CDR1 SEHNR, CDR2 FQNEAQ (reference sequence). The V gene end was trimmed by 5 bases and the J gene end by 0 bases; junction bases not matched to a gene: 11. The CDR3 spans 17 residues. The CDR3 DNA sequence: TGTGCCAGCAGCGCATTTGGCAGGGGGCGATTGAACACTGAAGCTTTCTTT. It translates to CASSAFGRGRLNTEAFF. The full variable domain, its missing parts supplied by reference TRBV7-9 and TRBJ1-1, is DTGVSQNPRHKITKRGQNVTFRCDPISEHNRLYWYRQTLGQGPEFLTYFQNEAQLEKSRLLSDRFSAERPKGSFSTLEIQRTEQGDSAMYLCASSAFGRGRLNTEAFFGQGTRLTVV.

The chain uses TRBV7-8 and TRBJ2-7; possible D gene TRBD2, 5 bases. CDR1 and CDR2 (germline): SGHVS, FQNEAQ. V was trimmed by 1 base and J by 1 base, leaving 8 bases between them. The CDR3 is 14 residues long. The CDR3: CASSLGGDSYEQYF. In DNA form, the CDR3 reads TGTGCCAGCAGCTTAGGGGGAGATTCCTACGAGCAGTACTTC.

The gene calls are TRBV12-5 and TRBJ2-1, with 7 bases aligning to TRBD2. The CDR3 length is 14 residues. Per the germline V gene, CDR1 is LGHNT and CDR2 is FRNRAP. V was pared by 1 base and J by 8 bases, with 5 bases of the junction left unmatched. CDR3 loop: CASGLGPTSYEQFF. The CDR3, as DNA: TGTGCTAGTGGTTTGGGCCCGACTAGCTATGAGCAGTTCTTC.

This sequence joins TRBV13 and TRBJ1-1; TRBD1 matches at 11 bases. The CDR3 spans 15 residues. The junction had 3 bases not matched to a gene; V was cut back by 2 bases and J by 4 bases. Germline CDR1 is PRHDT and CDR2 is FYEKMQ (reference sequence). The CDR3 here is CASSLWTGGSTEAFF. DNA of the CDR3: TGTGCCAGCAGCTTATGGACAGGGGGCAGCACTGAAGCTTTCTTT.

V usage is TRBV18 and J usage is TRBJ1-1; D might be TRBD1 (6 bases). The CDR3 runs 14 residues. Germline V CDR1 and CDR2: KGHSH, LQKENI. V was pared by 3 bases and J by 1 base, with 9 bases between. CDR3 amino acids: CASSPLDRNTEAFF. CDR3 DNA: TGTGCCAGCTCACCTTTGGACAGGAACACTGAAGCTTTCTTT.

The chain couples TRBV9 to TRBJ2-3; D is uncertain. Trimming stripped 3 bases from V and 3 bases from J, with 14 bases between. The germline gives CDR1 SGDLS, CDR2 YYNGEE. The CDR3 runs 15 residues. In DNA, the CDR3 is TGTGCCAGCAGCGCGGACCCCACCGGGACAGATACGCAGTATTTT. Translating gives CASSADPTGTDTQYF. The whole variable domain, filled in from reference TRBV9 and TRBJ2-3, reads DSGVTQTPKHLITATGQRVTLRCSPRSGDLSVYWYQQSLDQGLQFLIQYYNGEERAKGNILERFSAQQFPDLHSELNLSSLELGDSALYFCASSADPTGTDTQYFGPGTRLTVL.

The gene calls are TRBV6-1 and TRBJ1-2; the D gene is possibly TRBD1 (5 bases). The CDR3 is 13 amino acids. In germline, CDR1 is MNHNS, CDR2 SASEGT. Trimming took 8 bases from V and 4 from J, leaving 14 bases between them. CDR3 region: CASQGTGTYGYTF. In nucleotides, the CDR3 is TGTGCCAGCCAAGGGACCGGGACCTATGGCTACACCTTC.

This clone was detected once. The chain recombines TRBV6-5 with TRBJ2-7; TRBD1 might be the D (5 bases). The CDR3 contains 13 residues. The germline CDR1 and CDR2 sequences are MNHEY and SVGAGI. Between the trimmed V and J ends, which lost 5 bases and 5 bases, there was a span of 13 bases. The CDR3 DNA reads TGTGCCAGCAGTACTTCCAGGGTCCACGAGCAGTACTTC. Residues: CASSTSRVHEQYF.

Here the CDR3 reads CASSYRQGLGWETQYF. The CDR3 nucleotides read TGTGCCAGCAGTTACCGACAGGGTTTGGGTTGGGAGACCCAGTACTTC. J is TRBJ2-5 and V is TRBV6-5; 7 bases align to TRBD1. Germline V gene sequence: CDR1 MNHEY, CDR2 SVGAGI. J lost 5 bases, V lost 2 bases, and 11 bases had no gene match. CDR3 size: 16 residues.

As DNA, the CDR3 is TGCGCCAGCAGTGAGACCGGACTAGCGGGCTACGAGCAGTACTTC. Its translation is CASSETGLAGYEQYF. The chain couples TRBV10-1 to TRBJ2-7, with 11 bases aligning to TRBD2. The V and J ends lost 2 bases and 3 bases, in that order; junction bases with no gene match: 3. The CDR3 length is 15 residues. The germline V gene has CDR1 WNHNN and CDR2 SYGVQD (reference sequence).

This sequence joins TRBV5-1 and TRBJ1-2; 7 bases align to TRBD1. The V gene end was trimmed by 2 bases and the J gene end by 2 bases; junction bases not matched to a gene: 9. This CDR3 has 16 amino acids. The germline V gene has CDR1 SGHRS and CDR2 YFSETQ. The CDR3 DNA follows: TGCGCCAGCAGCTTCAATAACAAGGGACAGAACTATGGCTACACCTTC. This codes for CASSFNNKGQNYGYTF.

This CDR3 is CASSGQGYEQYF. CDR3 in DNA: TGTGCCAGCAGTGGACAGGGCTACGAGCAGTACTTC. The chain uses TRBV2 and TRBJ2-7; 7 nucleotides align to TRBD1. The CDR3 is made up of 12 amino acids. The germline V gene has CDR1 SNHLY and CDR2 FYNNEI. V was clipped by 4 bases and J by 3 bases; unmatched bases: 0.

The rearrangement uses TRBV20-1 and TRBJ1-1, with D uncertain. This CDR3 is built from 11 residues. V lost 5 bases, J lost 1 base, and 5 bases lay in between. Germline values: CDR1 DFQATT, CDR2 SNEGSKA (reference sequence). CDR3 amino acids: CSAFENTEAFF. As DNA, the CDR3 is TGCAGTGCTTTCGAGAACACTGAAGCTTTCTTT.